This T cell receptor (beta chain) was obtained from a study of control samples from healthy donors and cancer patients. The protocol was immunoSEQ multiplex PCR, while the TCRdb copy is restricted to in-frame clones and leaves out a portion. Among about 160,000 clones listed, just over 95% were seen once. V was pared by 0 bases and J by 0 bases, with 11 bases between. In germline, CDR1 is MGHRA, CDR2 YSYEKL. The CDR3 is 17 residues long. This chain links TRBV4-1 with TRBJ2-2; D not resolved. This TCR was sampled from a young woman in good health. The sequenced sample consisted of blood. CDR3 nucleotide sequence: TGCGCCAGCAGCCAAGATCTCAGCAGCGCGAACACCGGGGAGCTGTTTTTT. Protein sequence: CASSQDLSSANTGELFF.